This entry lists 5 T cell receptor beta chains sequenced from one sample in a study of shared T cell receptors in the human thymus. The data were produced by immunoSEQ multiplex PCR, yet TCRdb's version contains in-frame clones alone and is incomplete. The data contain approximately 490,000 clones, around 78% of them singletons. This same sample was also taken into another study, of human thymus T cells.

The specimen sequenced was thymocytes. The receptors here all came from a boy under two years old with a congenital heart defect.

The CDR3 coding sequence is TGCGCCAGCAGCCAAGATCTAACTAGCGGGTACCCTAGCACAGATACGCAGTATTTT. Its translation is CASSQDLTSGYPSTDTQYF. J is TRBJ2-3 and V is TRBV4-3, with 9 bases fitting TRBD2. V was pared by 0 bases and J by 0 bases, with 10 bases of the junction left unmatched. Germline V CDR1 and CDR2: LGHNA, YSLEER. This CDR3 is built from 19 residues.

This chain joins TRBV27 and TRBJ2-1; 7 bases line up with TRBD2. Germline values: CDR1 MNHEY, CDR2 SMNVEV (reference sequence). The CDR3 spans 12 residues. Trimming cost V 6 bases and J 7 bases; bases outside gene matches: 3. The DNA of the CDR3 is TGTGCCAGCAGGGGGCGGGAGAATGAGCAGTTCTTC. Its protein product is CASRGRENEQFF.

CDR3 DNA: TGTGCCAGCGGGCCCAACCTCTACAATGAGCAGTTCTTC. Amino acid sequence: CASGPNLYNEQFF. V gene TRBV2 combines with J gene TRBJ2-1, with no clear D. Trimming took 8 bases from V and 3 from J, leaving 11 bases between them. The germline gives CDR1 SNHLY, CDR2 FYNNEI. This CDR3 comprises 13 residues.

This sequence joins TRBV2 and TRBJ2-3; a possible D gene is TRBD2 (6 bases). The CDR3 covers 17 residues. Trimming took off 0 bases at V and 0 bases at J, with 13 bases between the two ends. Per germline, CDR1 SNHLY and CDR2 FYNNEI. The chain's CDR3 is CASSEAWREASTDTQYF. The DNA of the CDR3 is TGTGCCAGCAGTGAAGCGTGGAGGGAGGCTAGCACAGATACGCAGTATTTT.

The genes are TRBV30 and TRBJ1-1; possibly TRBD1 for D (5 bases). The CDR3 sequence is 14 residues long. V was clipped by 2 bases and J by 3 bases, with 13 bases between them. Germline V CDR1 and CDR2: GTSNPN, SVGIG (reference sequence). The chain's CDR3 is CAWSRQIVDTEAFF. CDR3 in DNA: TGTGCCTGGAGTCGACAGATCGTGGACACTGAAGCTTTCTTT.